Reported below is one T cell receptor (beta chain). Antigen: not known. This specimen comes from a study of shared clonotypes between healthy human individuals. This table comes from immunoSEQ multiplex PCR, and its TCRdb copy is limited to in-frame clones, with some not included. The sample carries some 1,400,000 clones, roughly 96% recorded once. CDR3 length equals 14 residues. Germline lookup yields CDR1 SGHVS and CDR2 FNYEAQ. The V gene lost 1 base and the J gene lost 1 base, with 4 bases spanning the gap. Notes on the study in general: When naive CD4 clonotypes were compared across a handful of donors, around 5% were shared. Blood was the sole source, and tissue repertoires probably differ.

The CD4+ fraction was divided into a CD45RA+ naive subset and a CD45RA-negative memory subset. The chain links TRBV7-6 to TRBJ2-2; unclear D gene. The clonotype comes from a man aged 25-45 years in good health. What was sequenced was naive CD4+ T cells sorted from blood. Specified subset: CD45RA+ positively selected. CDR3 DNA sequence: TGTGCCAGCAGCTTAGTGCTGAACACCGGGGAGCTGTTTTTT. It translates to CASSLVLNTGELFF. Complete variable domain (other parts from reference TRBV7-6 and TRBJ2-2): GAGVSQSPRYKVTKRGQDVALRCDPISGHVSLYWYRQALGQGPEFLTYFNYEAQQDKSGLPNDRFSAERPEGSISTLTIQRTEQRDSAMYRCASSLVLNTGELFFGEGSRLTVL.